This TCR beta chain was captured by sequencing in a study of T cells after yellow fever vaccination. General study points: A small share of clonotypes appeared in both CD4 and CD8 compartments. A large majority of primary-vaccination clones showed up again after the booster (about 97% CD4, around 90% CD8).

This clonotype was observed at least ten times. The antigen is undetermined. Each CDR3 protein is one row after TCRdb ran MiXCR on the 5' RACE reads. The sample comprises some 110,000 distinct CDR3 sequences, 8.4% of which are singletons, and about 25% rests with the top ten. The CDR3 sequence is 15 residues long. Trimming cost V 6 bases and J 0 bases, with 15 bases left between them. Per the germline V gene, CDR1 is SQVTM and CDR2 is ANQGSEA. The genes are TRBV29-1 and TRBJ2-1; TRBD1 might be the D (5 bases). Sequenced material: CD8+ T cells sorted from PBMCs, taken 45 days after the yellow fever booster vaccination. This TCR came from a man aged 25 to 40 who received the YFV17D yellow fever vaccine. The CDR3 DNA sequence: TGCAGCGTCCGAATAGCCGGACACTCCTACAATGAGCAGTTCTTC. The encoded protein is CSVRIAGHSYNEQFF.